The 7 T cell receptor beta chains presented below share a single source sample, sequenced in a study of beta chain features in type 1 diabetes. Sequencing targeted expressed TCRB transcripts, as all isolated RNA had been reverse transcribed. Assay used: immunoSEQ multiplex PCR; TCRdb lists only in-frame clones, some missing. This sample has about 230,000 clones; more than 9% occur once, and the top ten carry 0.03% to 0.04%. The sample consisted of naive CD4+ T cells from blood. The receptors here all came from a woman under 30 in good health.

The table lists this clone with a few counts. The genes are TRBV30 and TRBJ1-2, with TRBD1 matching 7 bases. This CDR3 region has 13 residues. Trimming at V came to 4 bases and at J to 7 bases, leaving 9 bases not matched to a gene. Germline V lookup: CDR1 GTSNPN, CDR2 SVGIG (reference sequence). The CDR3 loop reads CAWNIQGPFGYTF. The CDR3 nucleotides are TGTGCCTGGAACATACAGGGGCCGTTTGGCTACACCTTC.

V usage is TRBV4-1 and J usage is TRBJ2-5; D gene ambiguous. This CDR3 is 11 amino acids long. The V gene lost 4 bases and the J gene lost 2 bases, with 2 bases spanning the gap. Per germline, CDR1 MGHRA and CDR2 YSYEKL. The CDR3 reads CASSLQETQYF. CDR3 nucleotides: TGCGCCAGCAGCCTACAAGAGACCCAGTACTTC.

This clone was observed a handful of times. V is TRBV6-6 and J is TRBJ2-2; 7 bases line up with TRBD1. Germline-derived CDR1 and CDR2 are MNHNY and SVGAGI (reference sequence). The ends lost 6 bases at V and 0 bases at J; junction bases unmatched: 4. CDR3 length equals 15 residues. The CDR3 region is CASSQGQTNTGELFF. In DNA, the CDR3 is TGTGCCAGCAGCCAGGGACAGACGAACACCGGGGAGCTGTTTTTT.

There are a few counts of this clone. The chain links TRBV2 to TRBJ2-5; 7 nucleotides match TRBD1. The ends lost 3 bases at V and 5 bases at J; junction bases unmatched: 15. The CDR3 is 17 residues long. Looked up from germline, CDR1 is SNHLY and CDR2 is FYNNEI. CDR3 sequence (DNA): TGTGCCAGCAGTGATCCCTCGAACAGGGGCCTTGGGGAGACCCAGTACTTC. This sequence encodes CASSDPSNRGLGETQYF.

This clone was seen a few times. The DNA for the CDR3 is TGTGCCAGCAGTGAAGGTTCAGGGAGGTCCTACGAGCAGTACTTC. Translated: CASSEGSGRSYEQYF. The chain couples TRBV6-1 to TRBJ2-7; D possibly corresponds to TRBD2 (6 bases). Germline V gene lookup returns CDR1 MNHNS and CDR2 SASEGT. This CDR3 has 15 residues. Trimming pared 1 base from V and 1 base from J, leaving 11 bases between.

CDR3 in amino acids: CASSYLTDTQYF. The CDR3 nucleotides are TGTGCCAGCAGTTATCTCACAGATACGCAGTATTTT. This chain links TRBV6-1 with TRBJ2-3; D is unclear. The V gene's germline CDR1 is MNHNS and CDR2 SASEGT. The CDR3 spans 12 residues. The V end lost 5 bases, the J end lost 2 bases, and 5 bases lay between the germline ends.

J is TRBJ1-5 and V is TRBV7-8, with D possibly TRBD1 on 5 matching bases. The CDR3 sequence is 16 residues long. Germline loops: CDR1 SGHVS, CDR2 FQNEAQ. V was cut by 1 base and J by 4 bases, with 14 bases left in between. CDR3 coding DNA: TGTGCCAGCAGCTTAGAGGGCGGGGCGGCGAATCAGCCCCAGCATTTT. Its protein product is CASSLEGGAANQPQHF.